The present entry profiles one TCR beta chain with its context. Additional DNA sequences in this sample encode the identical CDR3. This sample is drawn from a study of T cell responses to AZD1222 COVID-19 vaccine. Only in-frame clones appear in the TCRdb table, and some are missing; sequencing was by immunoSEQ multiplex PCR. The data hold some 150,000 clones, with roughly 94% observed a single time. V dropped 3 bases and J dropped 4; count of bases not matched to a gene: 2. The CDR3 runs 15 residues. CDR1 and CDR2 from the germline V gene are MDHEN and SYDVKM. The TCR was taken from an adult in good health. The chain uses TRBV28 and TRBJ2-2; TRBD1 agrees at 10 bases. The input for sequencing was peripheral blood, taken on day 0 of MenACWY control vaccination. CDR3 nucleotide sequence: TGTGCCAGCAGTTTCCGGGACAGGGGCACCGGGGAGCTGTTTTTT. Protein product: CASSFRDRGTGELFF. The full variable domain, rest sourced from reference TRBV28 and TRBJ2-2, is DVKVTQSSRYLVKRTGEKVFLECVQDMDHENMFWYRQDPGLGLRLIYFSYDVKMKEKGDIPEGYSVSREKKERFSLILESASTNQTSMYLCASSFRDRGTGELFFGEGSRLTVL.